This T cell receptor (beta chain) originates from a study of blood T cell repertoires in COVID-19 (TCRdb year 2020). Regarding the study in general: Samples from collaborators originated in the United States, Italy and Spain and spanned both the acute and convalescent phases of COVID-19. Deeply sampled blood TCRbeta repertoires from subjects exposed to, actively infected with, or recovered from COVID-19 were included in the dataset. The repertoires were made available in a free public database intended to serve as a resource for research on the immune response to SARS-CoV-2. The prospective study material was composed of cDNA or gDNA derived from T cells, B-cell-depleted T cells, or PBMCs. Samples were obtained from the ongoing ImmuneRACE study (first 160 participants) and from roughly 1,300 subjects provided by 6 global collaborators. The sample metadata nearly always contained a de-identified subject ID, COVID-19 status, age in years and sex. Where available, HLA class I and class II types were taken from metadata supplied by the sample provider and were not determined by assay-based typing.

The immunoSEQ Assay, a bias-controlled multiplex PCR, was used to amplify TCRbeta CDR3 regions from genomic DNA. The study's processing was this. Nucleated cell counts per sample were estimated from amplification of reference gene primers within the assay. To quantify the absolute abundance of each unique TCRbeta CDR3 rearrangement, sequence reads were collapsed and filtered. For each sample, productive Simpson clonality was calculated as the square root of Simpson's diversity index across productive rearrangements. Sourced from immuneACCESS, this table was stored by TCRdb with only in-frame sequences that have V and J called. A share of the clones is absent; for the studies checked, an unresolved V gene accounts for under half, and the remainder has no known explanation. Clone size and V and J calls were adopted from that table, with D and trimming inferred from the DNA. The sample table contains hundreds of thousands of clones; only one count was recorded for under 90% of them. 11% of the sample belongs to the ten largest clones.

The CDR3, cysteine through phenylalanine, is 13 amino acids long. This entry keeps only the CDR3 DNA: 39 bases, framed from base 1. The germline V end is reduced by 7 bases and the J end by 3 bases; junction bases left unmatched: 5. The germline V gene gives CDR1 as ENHRY and CDR2 as SYGVKD. What the study reported, not specific to this receptor: How much clinical and demographic metadata was included differed by source and by participant, and the metadata was provided uncurated.

Points on this clone: No antigen is known for it. No base quality information exists; no much larger clone differs at one position.

One collaborating source in Seattle enrolled patients during active infection and followed them longitudinally through the course of disease. The collaborating institutions used their own protocols to collect whole blood in K2EDTA tubes. For TCRbeta analysis, collaborator samples were shipped as frozen whole blood, as isolated PBMCs, or as DNA extracted from either sample type. The sequencing input was peripheral blood. Rearrangement joined TRBV10-3 to TRBJ1-1, with 7 bases matching TRBD1. The sequence derives from a woman aged 25 to 39 with COVID-19, enrolled during active disease. The nucleotide sequence reads TGTGCCATCACGGGGACAGTTGACACTGAAGCTTTCTTT. This translates into CAITGTVDTEAFF.